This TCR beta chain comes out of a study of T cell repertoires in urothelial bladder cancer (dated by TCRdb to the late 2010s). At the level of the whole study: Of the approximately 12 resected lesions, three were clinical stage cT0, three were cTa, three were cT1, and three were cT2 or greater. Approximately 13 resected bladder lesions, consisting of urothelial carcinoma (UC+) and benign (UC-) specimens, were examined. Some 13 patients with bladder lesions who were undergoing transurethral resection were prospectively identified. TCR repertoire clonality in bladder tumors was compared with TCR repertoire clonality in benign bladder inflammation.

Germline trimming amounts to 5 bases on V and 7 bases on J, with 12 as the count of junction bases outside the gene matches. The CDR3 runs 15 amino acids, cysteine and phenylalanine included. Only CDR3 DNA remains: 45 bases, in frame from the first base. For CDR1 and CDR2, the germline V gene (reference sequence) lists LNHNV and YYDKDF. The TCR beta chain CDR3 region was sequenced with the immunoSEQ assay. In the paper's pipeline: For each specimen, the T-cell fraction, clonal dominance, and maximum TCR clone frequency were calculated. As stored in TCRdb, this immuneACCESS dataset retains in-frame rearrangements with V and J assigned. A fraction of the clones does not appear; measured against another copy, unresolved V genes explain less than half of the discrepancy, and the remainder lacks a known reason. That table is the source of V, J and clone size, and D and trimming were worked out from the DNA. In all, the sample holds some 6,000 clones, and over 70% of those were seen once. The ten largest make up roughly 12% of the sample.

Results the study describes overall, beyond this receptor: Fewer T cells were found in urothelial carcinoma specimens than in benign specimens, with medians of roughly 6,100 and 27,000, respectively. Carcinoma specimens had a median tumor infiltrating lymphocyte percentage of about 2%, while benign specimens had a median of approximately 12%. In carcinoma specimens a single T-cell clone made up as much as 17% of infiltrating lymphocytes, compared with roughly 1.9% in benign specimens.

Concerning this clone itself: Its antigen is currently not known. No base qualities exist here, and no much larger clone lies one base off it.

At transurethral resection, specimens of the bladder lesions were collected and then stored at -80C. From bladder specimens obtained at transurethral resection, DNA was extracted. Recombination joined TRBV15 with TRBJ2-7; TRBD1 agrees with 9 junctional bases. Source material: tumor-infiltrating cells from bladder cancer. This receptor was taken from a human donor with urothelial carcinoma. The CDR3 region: CATSPATGGLWEQYF. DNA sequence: TGTGCCACCAGCCCCGCAACAGGGGGCCTGTGGGAGCAGTACTTC.